This TCR beta chain was observed in a study of T cells after yellow fever vaccination. Study observations and caveats: Abundant bulk-population clonotypes could contaminate the FACS-sorted repertoires.

TCR cDNA, made by 5'RACE template switching, carried an added universal primer site and UMIs. Each CDR3 protein gets one entry after TCRdb re-called the 5' RACE reads with MiXCR. The sample holds about 320,000 distinct CDR3 sequences, about 10% seen once. A remark on this clonotype: Its cognate antigen is unknown.

Germline V lookup: CDR1 MNHEY, CDR2 SVGEGT. V lost 5 bases and J 6 bases, leaving 10 bases between the germline ends. This CDR3 has 12 residues. The J gene is TRBJ1-2, the V gene TRBV6-2 or TRBV6-3; unclear D gene. The TCR comes from a man aged 18 to 29 who received the YFV17D yellow fever vaccine. Material: CD4+ T cells sorted from PBMCs, obtained 45 days after the yellow fever booster vaccination. CDR3 in amino acids: CASSHVVHGYTF. Written as DNA, the CDR3 is TGTGCCAGCAGTCACGTGGTCCATGGCTACACCTTC.